This T cell receptor (beta chain) was found in a study of OX40 agonist ivuxolimab in advanced cancers. Study at large: Mean age 60 years, range about 20 to 85; around 80% male. Therapy given before enrollment (anti-PD-1, anti-PD-L1 or anti-CTLA-4) was allowed, and 40% had some.

Profiling relied on immunoSEQ multiplex PCR, and the TCRdb table lists in-frame clones only, not all of them. The sample has under 70,000 clones; about nine tenths are singletons. Germline CDR1 SQVTM, CDR2 ANQGSEA. The CDR3 has 14 amino acids. The trim removed 6 bases at V and 5 bases at J, leaving 9 bases unmatched. In the case of this clone: No antigen is known for it.

Study-wide results and caveats: The authors did not determine the antigen specificity of the expanded peripheral T cells. Both CD4+ and CD8+ T cell populations in blood had undergone clonal expansion by week 6 at 0.1 to 3.0 mg/kg.

Sample: CD4+ or CD8+ T cells sorted from blood, taken in a trial of the OX40 agonist ivuxolimab. The sequence was obtained from an adult with an advanced solid tumor such as melanoma, head and neck, liver or kidney cancer. The chain links TRBV29-1 to TRBJ2-2, with 7 bases that match TRBD1. The CDR3 protein is CSVVTQGVTGELFF. The CDR3 DNA follows: TGCAGCGTCGTAACTCAGGGGGTGACCGGGGAGCTGTTTTTT.